This record concerns one TCR beta chain sequence. The junction departs from the called germline gene at one end, perhaps through a read error. These data come from a study of preoperative IRX-2 immunotherapy in early breast cancer. Treatment reported: preoperative locoregional IRX-2 cytokine immunotherapy. Patients received preoperative, locoregional IRX-2 cytokine immunotherapy in a phase Ib study. The data were produced by immunoSEQ multiplex PCR, yet TCRdb's version contains in-frame clones alone and is incomplete. The top ten clones hold around 1.7% of a sample with around 62,000 clones, 94% of them seen once. The receptor's source is a human donor with breast cancer. Sampling was carried out from a patient treated with IRX-2 immunotherapy.

CDR3 in DNA: TGTGCCAGCAGTTACTCGTCGAGGATACCCTCGAATTTT. It encodes CASSYSSRIPSNF. This sequence joins TRBV6-5 and TRBJ2-3; D is unresolved. This CDR3 is 13 amino acids long. Germline-derived CDR1 and CDR2 are MNHEY and SVGAGI.